Following are 24 T cell receptor beta chains from one sample sequenced in a study of shared clonotypes between healthy human individuals. Some clones are missing from TCRdb's copy, which holds only in-frame ones; the method was immunoSEQ multiplex PCR. The repertoire holds some 1,100,000 clones, with about four fifths as singletons. Sequenced: memory CD4+ T cells from PBMCs. Subset in this sample: CD45RA-negative fraction. These receptor sequences come from a young man in good health. Some clones in this sample may be carry-over from other donors' samples.

The chain links TRBV21-1 to TRBJ2-5. The last part of the DNA fits TRBJ2-7 better; the J call may be wrong. TRBV21-1 is assigned pseudogene status. The CDR3 covers 15 residues. In DNA, the CDR3 is TGTGCCAGCGGAACCAATTCACAGGCTAGCTACGAGCAGTACTTC. Its translation: CASGTNSQASYEQYF.

This clone has a count of ten or more. Other DNA sequences in this specimen translate into the identical CDR3. The chain employs TRBV4-1 and TRBJ2-7, with TRBD2 matching over 9 bases. The CDR3 has 15 residues. V was clipped by 1 base and J by 4 bases; unmatched bases: 5. Germline V gene lookup returns CDR1 MGHRA and CDR2 YSYEKL. The CDR3 spells CASSQAPLAGYEQYF. CDR3 bases: TGCGCCAGCAGCCAAGCACCCCTAGCGGGATACGAGCAGTACTTC.

V is TRBV28 and J is TRBJ1-1, with D hard to call. With 5 bases removed from V and 0 bases from J, the gap between germline ends came to 7 bases. Per the germline V gene, CDR1 is MDHEN and CDR2 is SYDVKM. The CDR3 consists of 13 residues. The CDR3 spells CASSRSLNTEAFF. CDR3 bases: TGTGCCAGCAGTCGGAGCTTGAACACTGAAGCTTTCTTT.

The V call is TRBV2, the J call TRBJ2-6; possibly TRBD2 for D (6 bases). Trimming removed 6 bases from V and 4 bases from J, with 13 bases in between. The CDR3 is 15 amino acids. From germline, CDR1 is SNHLY and CDR2 FYNNEI. The CDR3 protein is CASSGGVAGANVLTF. In nucleotides, the CDR3 is TGTGCCAGCAGCGGGGGTGTGGCCGGGGCCAACGTCCTGACTTTC.

This chain joins TRBV10-3 and TRBJ2-1; D uncertain. V lost 5 bases to trimming and J lost 0 bases, with 14 bases between them. Germline-derived CDR1 and CDR2 are ENHRY and SYGVKD. This CDR3 is 16 amino acids long. DNA for the CDR3: TGTGCCATCAGTCCAAACAACCCGAGCTCCTACAATGAGCAGTTCTTC. This translates into CAISPNNPSSYNEQFF.

The chain employs TRBV5-1 and TRBJ2-1; D assignment may be TRBD1 or TRBD2 (7 bases each). Trimming stripped 3 bases from V and 3 bases from J, with 13 bases between. The CDR3 has 15 residues. Germline-derived CDR1 and CDR2 are SGHRS and YFSETQ. The CDR3 spells CASSWGGQNYNEQFF. DNA of the CDR3: TGCGCCAGCAGCTGGGGGGGACAGAACTACAATGAGCAGTTCTTC.

The chain employs TRBV6-1 and TRBJ2-5; 8 nucleotides match TRBD1. Germline CDR1 is MNHNS and CDR2 is SASEGT. V lost 0 bases, J lost 5 bases, and 8 bases stayed unmatched. The CDR3 length is 16 residues. The CDR3 bases are TGTGCCAGCAGTGAAGCGACCGGACAGGGAGATGAGACCCAGTACTTC. It specifies CASSEATGQGDETQYF.

This clone occurred many times. The rearrangement joins TRBV10-3 to TRBJ1-1; 8 bases are a match to TRBD1. This CDR3 has 14 amino acids. V dropped 5 bases and J dropped 4; count of bases not matched to a gene: 6. The germline V gene encodes CDR1 ENHRY and CDR2 SYGVKD. Written as DNA, the CDR3 is TGTGCCATCAGTTCCGACAGGGGTAGCACTGAAGCTTTCTTT. Encoded protein: CAISSDRGSTEAFF.

This clone was recorded a few times. Other DNA sequences in this specimen translate into the identical CDR3. The rearrangement uses TRBV20-1 and TRBJ1-5; D unclear. CDR1 and CDR2 from the germline V gene are DFQATT and SNEGSKA (reference sequence). This CDR3 is 11 amino acids long. Trimming took off 4 bases at V and 5 bases at J, with 6 bases between the two ends. DNA of the CDR3: TGCAGTGCTACCAGAGATCAGCCCCAGCATTTT. Protein: CSATRDQPQHF.

This clone has only a few counts. V and J are TRBV28 and TRBJ2-7; tentatively, D is TRBD2 (6 bases). In germline, CDR1 is MDHEN, CDR2 SYDVKM. Trimming shortened V by 3 bases and J by 4 bases, and 10 bases separated the two germline ends. The CDR3 contains 13 residues. The CDR3 loop is CASSLPTSYEQYF. CDR3 coding DNA: TGTGCCAGCAGTTTGCCGACTAGTTACGAGCAGTACTTC.

The rearrangement links TRBV19 to TRBJ2-6, with D possibly TRBD2 on 7 matching bases. This CDR3 is 16 amino acids long. Trimming stripped 6 bases from V and 1 base from J, with 13 bases between. The germline gives CDR1 LNHDA, CDR2 SQIVND (reference sequence). Here the CDR3 DNA reads TGTGCCAGTAGCGGGGGGCTTATATCTGGGGCCAACGTCCTGACTTTC. It codes for CASSGGLISGANVLTF.

There are a few counts of this clone. V usage is TRBV6-6 and J usage is TRBJ1-1, with a tentative D call TRBD1 (6 bases). CDR1 MNHNY and CDR2 SVGAGI come from the germline V gene (reference sequence). The V gene lost 5 bases and the J gene lost 3 bases, with 13 bases spanning the gap. This CDR3 has 14 amino acids. CDR3 sequence (DNA): TGTGCCAGCAGTAAACAGGGCAGAGACACTGAAGCTTTCTTT. Translated: CASSKQGRDTEAFF.

V is TRBV10-3 and J is TRBJ2-3; TRBD2 matches 11 bases. Germline lookup yields CDR1 ENHRY and CDR2 SYGVKD. The CDR3 covers 17 residues. The trim removed 0 bases at V and 2 bases at J, leaving 4 bases unmatched. CDR3 sequence (DNA): TGTGCCATCAGTGAGTCCGGGACTAGCGGCTACACAGATACGCAGTATTTT. Translated: CAISESGTSGYTDTQYF.

This clone was detected only a few times. This rearrangement joins TRBV18 to TRBJ2-1; unclear D gene. Trimming took off 5 bases at V and 8 bases at J, with 13 bases between the two ends. CDR3 length: 13 amino acids. The germline CDR1 and CDR2 sequences are KGHSH and LQKENI. The CDR3 is CASSGPSIDEQFF. In DNA form, the CDR3 reads TGTGCCAGCTCAGGCCCTAGTATCGATGAGCAGTTCTTC.

The genes are TRBV6-1 and TRBJ2-6; TRBD2 agrees at 13 bases. This CDR3 is built from 18 residues. Germline lookup yields CDR1 MNHNS and CDR2 SASEGT. V lost 2 bases, J lost 2 bases, and 3 bases stayed unmatched. The CDR3 protein is CASSEWTSGRAGANVLTF. For the CDR3, the DNA is TGTGCCAGCAGTGAATGGACTAGCGGGAGAGCTGGGGCCAACGTCCTGACTTTC.

V and J are TRBV7-6 and TRBJ1-3; D is unclear. Germline V gene lookup returns CDR1 SGHVS and CDR2 FNYEAQ. This CDR3 is 16 amino acids long. V was shortened by 2 bases and J by 0 bases, with 11 bases between the two germline ends. The DNA for the CDR3 is TGTGCCAGCAGCTTAAGGGTATCCTTCTCTGGAAACACCATATATTTT. Translated, it gives CASSLRVSFSGNTIYF.

The rearrangement uses TRBV28 and TRBJ1-2; D is undetermined. V was shortened by 2 bases and J by 4 bases, with 11 bases between the two germline ends. CDR1 is MDHEN, CDR2 SYDVKM, per germline. The length of the CDR3 is 14 residues. The CDR3 is CASSLSRTRYGYTF. DNA for the CDR3: TGTGCCAGCAGTTTAAGCAGGACTCGCTATGGCTACACCTTC.

V usage is TRBV6-1 and J usage is TRBJ2-7; 11 bases line up with TRBD2. Trimming at V came to 6 bases and at J to 4 bases, leaving 5 bases not matched to a gene. Germline loops: CDR1 MNHNS, CDR2 SASEGT. The CDR3 is 14 residues long. The CDR3 coding sequence is TGTGCCAGCAGCCTGACTAGCGGGGAGTACGAGCAGTACTTC. It specifies CASSLTSGEYEQYF.

The CDR3 is CASSLLVAGNTIYF. The CDR3 bases are TGTGCCAGCAGTTTATTGGTGGCTGGAAACACCATATATTTT. The rearrangement joins TRBV28 to TRBJ1-3; D unclear. Trimming pared 1 base from V and 2 bases from J, leaving 6 bases between. The CDR3 contains 14 residues. Germline-derived CDR1 and CDR2 are MDHEN and SYDVKM.

Regarding this clone: The sample carries other DNA sequences with the same CDR3. The genes are TRBV9 and TRBJ2-5; 9 nucleotides line up with TRBD2. The germline V gene encodes CDR1 SGDLS and CDR2 YYNGEE. J gave up 2 bases and V 0 bases, and 5 bases lay outside the gene matches. CDR3 length: 16 residues. CDR3 nucleotide sequence: TGTGCCAGCAGCGTAGCCCCTACTAGCGGGCAAGAGACCCAGTACTTC. The encoded protein is CASSVAPTSGQETQYF.

The gene calls are TRBV5-1 and TRBJ2-5, with D possibly being TRBD1 (5 bases). The CDR3 extends over 16 amino acids. Germline V gives CDR1 SGHRS, CDR2 YFSETQ. The germline V and J ends were trimmed by 5 bases and 4 bases, with 21 bases remaining between them. CDR3 DNA sequence: TGCGCCAGCAGTTTACTACTCCGCCAGACAGCAGAGACCCAGTACTTC. Protein: CASSLLLRQTAETQYF. Combining the CDR3 with reference TRBV5-1 and TRBJ2-5 gives the whole variable domain KAGVTQTPRYLIKTRGQQVTLSCSPISGHRSVSWYQQTPGQGLQFLFEYFSETQRNKGNFPGRFSGRQFSNSRSEMNVSTLELGDSALYLCASSLLLRQTAETQYFGPGTRLLVL.

This sequence joins TRBV7-2 and TRBJ2-7, with TRBD2 as a possible D gene (6 bases). The V end lost 4 bases, the J end lost 7 bases, and 11 bases lay between the germline ends. The CDR3 is 12 residues long. Germline-derived CDR1 and CDR2 are SGHTA and FQGNSA. CDR3 loop: CASSSMGGEQYF. In nucleotides, the CDR3 is TGTGCCAGCAGCTCCATGGGAGGAGAGCAGTACTTC.

The chain uses TRBV18 and TRBJ2-7, with no clear D. V dropped 5 bases and J dropped 0 bases, with 11 bases sitting between them. The CDR3 covers 14 residues. Germline V gene data show CDR1 as KGHSH and CDR2 as LQKENI. The CDR3 spells CASSGPSNSYEQYF. In DNA, the CDR3 is TGTGCCAGCTCAGGCCCTTCCAACTCCTACGAGCAGTACTTC.

V gene TRBV10-2 combines with J gene TRBJ2-1; the D gene is possibly TRBD2 (6 bases). V was pared by 5 bases and J by 10 bases, with 18 bases between. This CDR3 spans 14 amino acids. Germline CDR1 reads WSHSY; CDR2 reads SAAADI. CDR3 DNA sequence: TGCGCCAGCAGTACCGGGACTGGACCAATGGAGCAGTTCTTC. The encoded protein is CASSTGTGPMEQFF.